Sequencing of this T cell receptor beta chain was carried out in a study of shared clonotypes between healthy human individuals. CDR3 length equals 14 residues. CDR1 and CDR2 (germline): GTSNPN, SVGIG (reference sequence). The germline V and J ends were trimmed by 3 bases and 2 bases, with 11 bases remaining between them. Assay used: immunoSEQ multiplex PCR; TCRdb lists only in-frame clones, some missing. The sample holds hundreds of thousands of clones, about four fifths seen once. This chain uses TRBV30 with TRBJ1-5; D may be TRBD1 (6 bases). The sample taken for sequencing was PBMCs. The TCR comes from a woman between 40 and 50 years old in good health. Some clones in this sample may be carry-over from other donors' samples. In DNA, the CDR3 is TGTGCCTGGAGGCCGGGACAACGCAATCAGCCCCAGCATTTT. Encoded protein: CAWRPGQRNQPQHF.